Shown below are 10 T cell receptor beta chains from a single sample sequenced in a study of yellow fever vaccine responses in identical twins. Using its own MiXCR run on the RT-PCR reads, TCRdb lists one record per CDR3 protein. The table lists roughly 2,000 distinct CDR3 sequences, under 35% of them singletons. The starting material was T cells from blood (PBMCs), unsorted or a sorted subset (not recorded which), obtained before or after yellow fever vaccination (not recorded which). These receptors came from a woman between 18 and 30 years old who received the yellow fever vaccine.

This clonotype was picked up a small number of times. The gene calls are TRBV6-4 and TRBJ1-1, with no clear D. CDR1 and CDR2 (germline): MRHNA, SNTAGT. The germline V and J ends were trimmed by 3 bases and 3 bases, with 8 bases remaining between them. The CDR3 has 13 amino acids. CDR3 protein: CASSEREDTEAFF. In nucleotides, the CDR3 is TGTGCCAGCAGTGAACGGGAGGACACTGAAGCTTTCTTT.

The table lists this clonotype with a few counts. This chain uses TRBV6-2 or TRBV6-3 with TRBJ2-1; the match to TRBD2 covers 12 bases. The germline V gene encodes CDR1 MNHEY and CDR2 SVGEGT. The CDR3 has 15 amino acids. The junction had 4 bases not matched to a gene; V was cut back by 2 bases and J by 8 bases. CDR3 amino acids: CASSYASGGADEQFF. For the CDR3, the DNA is TGTGCCAGCAGTTACGCTAGCGGGGGGGCCGATGAGCAGTTCTTC.

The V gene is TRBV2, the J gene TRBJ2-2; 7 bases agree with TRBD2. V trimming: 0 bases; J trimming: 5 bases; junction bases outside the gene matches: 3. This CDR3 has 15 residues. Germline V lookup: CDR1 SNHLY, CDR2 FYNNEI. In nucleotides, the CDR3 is TGTGCCAGCAGTGAAGCGGCGGGAGCGACCGGGGAGCTGTTTTTT. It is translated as CASSEAAGATGELFF. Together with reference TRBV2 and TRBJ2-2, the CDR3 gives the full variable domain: EPEVTQTPSHQVTQMGQEVILRCVPISNHLYFYWYRQILGQKVEFLVSFYNNEISEKSEIFDDQFSVERPDGSNFTLKIRSTKLEDSAMYFCASSEAAGATGELFFGEGSRLTVL.

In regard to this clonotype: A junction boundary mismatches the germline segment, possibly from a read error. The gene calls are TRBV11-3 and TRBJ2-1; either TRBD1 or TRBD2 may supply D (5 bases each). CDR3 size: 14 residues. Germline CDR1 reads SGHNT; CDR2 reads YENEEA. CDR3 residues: CASSVDGTGHEQFF. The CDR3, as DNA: TGTGCCAGCAGCGTAGACGGGACGGGGCATGAGCAGTTCTTC.

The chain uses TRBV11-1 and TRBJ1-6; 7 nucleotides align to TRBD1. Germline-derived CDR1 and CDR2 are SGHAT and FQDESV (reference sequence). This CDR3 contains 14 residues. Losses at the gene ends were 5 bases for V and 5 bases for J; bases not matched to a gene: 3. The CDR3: CASSKGQNNSPLHF. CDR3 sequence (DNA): TGTGCCAGCAGCAAGGGACAGAATAATTCACCCCTCCACTTT.

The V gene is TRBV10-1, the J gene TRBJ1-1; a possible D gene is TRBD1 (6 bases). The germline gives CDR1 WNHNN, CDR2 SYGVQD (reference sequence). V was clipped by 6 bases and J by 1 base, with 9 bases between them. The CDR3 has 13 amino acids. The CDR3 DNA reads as TGCGCCAGCAGGGACAGCCAGAACACTGAAGCTTTCTTT. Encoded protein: CASRDSQNTEAFF.

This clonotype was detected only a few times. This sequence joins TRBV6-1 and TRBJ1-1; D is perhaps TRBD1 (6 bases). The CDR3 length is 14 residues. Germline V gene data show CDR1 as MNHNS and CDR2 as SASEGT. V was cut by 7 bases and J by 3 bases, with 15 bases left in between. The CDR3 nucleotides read TGTGCCAGCACTGTGGACAGTTCCTACACTGAAGCTTTCTTT. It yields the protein CASTVDSSYTEAFF.

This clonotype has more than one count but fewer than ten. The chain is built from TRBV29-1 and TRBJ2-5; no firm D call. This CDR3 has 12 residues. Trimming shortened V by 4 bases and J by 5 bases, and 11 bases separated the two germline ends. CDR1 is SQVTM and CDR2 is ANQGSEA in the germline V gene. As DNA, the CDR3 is TGCAGCGTTGTTTCCGGGCTGGAGACCCAGTACTTC. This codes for CSVVSGLETQYF.

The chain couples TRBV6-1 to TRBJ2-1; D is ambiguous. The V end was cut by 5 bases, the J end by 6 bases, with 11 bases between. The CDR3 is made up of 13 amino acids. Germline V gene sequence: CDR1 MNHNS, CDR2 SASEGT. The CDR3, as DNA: TGTGCCAGCAGTACAACGGCGAGCAATGAGCAGTTCTTC. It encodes CASSTTASNEQFF.

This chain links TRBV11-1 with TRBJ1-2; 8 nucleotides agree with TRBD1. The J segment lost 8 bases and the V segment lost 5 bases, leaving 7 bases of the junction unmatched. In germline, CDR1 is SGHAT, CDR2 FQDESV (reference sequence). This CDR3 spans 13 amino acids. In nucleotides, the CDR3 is TGTGCCAGCAGCCATGACAGGGGTGGCGGCTACACCTTC. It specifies CASSHDRGGGYTF.